This TCR beta chain was recorded in a study of blood T cell repertoires in COVID-19. Study-level background: Spain, Italy and the United States supplied samples that represented acute and convalescent COVID-19. The cDNA or gDNA used as material had been derived from T cells, B-cell-depleted T cells, or PBMCs.

In the authors' workflow: Amplification from reference gene primers served as the basis for estimated nucleated cell counts. The repertoire was sequenced with immunoSEQ multiplex PCR; TCRdb's copy has only in-frame clones and lacks some. The V and J calls and the clone size are those of that table, but D and trimming were determined from the DNA. The data hold more than 200,000 clones, with approximately 84% observed a single time. The sequenced sample was peripheral blood. The receptor was derived from a man in his fifties or sixties with acute or convalescent COVID-19.

The CDR3 loop reads CASRQGRRSTEAFF. The CDR3 DNA reads as TGCGCCAGTAGACAGGGGCGACGGTCAACTGAAGCTTTCTTT. The chain uses TRBV10-1 and TRBJ1-1, with TRBD1 identical over 8 bases. The length of the CDR3 is 14 residues. Germline loops: CDR1 WNHNN, CDR2 SYGVQD (reference sequence). After removal of 9 bases from V and 5 bases from J, the junction contained 11 bases not matched to a gene.